The TCR beta chain described here comes from a study of regulatory T cells in long-lasting Graves disease. Study in general: Antithyroid drug exposure in newly diagnosed Graves' patients had lasted under 3 months.

Researchers made TCR beta libraries by using iRepertoire HTBI primers and running Arm-PCR on CDR3 regions. One entry per CDR3 protein, called by TCRdb with MiXCR from the multiplex PCR reads. This sample has about 240,000 distinct CDR3 sequences; 20% occur once, and the top ten carry about 15%. The CDR3 covers 12 residues. Germline CDR1 MNHEY, CDR2 SVGEGT. General study results and limits: What was studied was peripheral blood only, and not thyroid tissue. Persistent disease exhibited a predilection for TRBV28, TRBJ1-2 and TRBJ2-5.

A note on this clonotype: Its antigen is still unknown. A much larger clone lies one base from this, so it may be a read error.

The time point here: newly diagnosed GD, antithyroid drugs for less than 3 months. Generation of the TCR library employed RNA extracted from PBMCs. The gene calls are TRBV6-2 or TRBV6-3 and TRBJ2-5, with D unresolved. This sequence was found in a female donor with Graves disease. Here the sequenced sample was peripheral blood mononuclear cells (PBMCs), taken at new diagnosis, from a patient treated with antithyroid drugs. In DNA form, the CDR3 reads TGTGCCAACAGTTACGATCGGGAGACCCAGTACTTC. Its protein product is CANSYDRETQYF.